These 20 T cell receptor beta chains were all obtained from the same sample, sequenced in a study of blood T cells in healthy people across ages. With a J-beta primer mix and a sample-barcoded 5' primer, a second PCR ran about 6 to 11 cycles. Using its own MiXCR run on the 5' RACE reads, TCRdb lists one record per CDR3 protein. The data hold approximately 800,000 distinct CDR3 sequences, with around 45% observed a single time. The sample comprised blood. The receptors shown here come from a man at least 80 years old in good health.

This clonotype was seen a single time. The chain uses TRBV7-3 and TRBJ1-2, with D perhaps TRBD1 (6 bases). The CDR3 has 15 amino acids. Germline CDR1 SGHTA, CDR2 FQGTGA. V lost 5 bases and J lost 4, with 17 bases in between. The CDR3 DNA follows: TGTGCCAGCAGCGTAGCGGGGGCCAGCGTCTATGGCTACACCTTC. Residues: CASSVAGASVYGYTF.

This chain uses TRBV11-1 with TRBJ2-7; TRBD2 agrees at 10 bases. The CDR3 runs 15 residues. Trimming took 4 bases from V and 5 from J; bases not matched to a gene: 8. Per the germline V gene, CDR1 is SGHAT and CDR2 is FQDESV (reference sequence). The DNA for the CDR3 is TGTGCCAGCAGCTATCTAGCGGGAGCGGCCCACGAGCAGTACTTC. Residues: CASSYLAGAAHEQYF.

This clonotype has more than one count but fewer than ten. J is TRBJ2-7 and V is TRBV4-3, with D uncertain. CDR3 length equals 15 residues. Germline values: CDR1 LGHNA, CDR2 YSLEER. V shed 0 bases and J shed 3 bases, with 12 bases lying between them. DNA for the CDR3: TGCGCCAGCAGCCAAGATCACCGCCACGGCTACGAGCAGTACTTC. Amino acid sequence: CASSQDHRHGYEQYF.

The CDR3 spells CASSPRLGETQFF. DNA for the CDR3: TGTGCCAGCAGCCCACGGCTCGGAGAGACCCAGTTCTTC. This chain links TRBV13 with TRBJ2-1; unclear D gene. The CDR3 length is 13 residues. Germline CDR1 reads PRHDT; CDR2 reads FYEKMQ (reference sequence). Between the trimmed V and J ends, which lost 5 bases and 13 bases, there was a span of 18 bases.

This clonotype was detected a few times. The genes are TRBV20-1 and TRBJ2-3, with D hard to call. The CDR3 is 13 amino acids. The V gene lost 5 bases and the J gene lost 6 bases, with 15 bases spanning the gap. Per the germline V gene, CDR1 is DFQATT and CDR2 is SNEGSKA (reference sequence). The CDR3 DNA is TGCAGTGCTCAAGGGCCCAGCGCCGATACGCAGTATTTT. This encodes CSAQGPSADTQYF.

The gene calls are TRBV5-6 and TRBJ2-1; 14 nucleotides match TRBD2. The junction had 10 bases not matched to a gene; V was cut back by 4 bases and J by 10 bases. This CDR3 contains 16 residues. The germline V gene encodes CDR1 SGHDT and CDR2 YYEEEE. This CDR3 is CASSPNSGTSGSEQFF. The CDR3 DNA sequence: TGTGCCAGCAGCCCAAATTCCGGGACTAGCGGGAGCGAGCAGTTCTTC. Filled out from reference TRBV5-6 and TRBJ2-1, the complete variable domain reads DAGVTQSPTHLIKTRGQQVTLRCSPKSGHDTVSWYQQALGQGPQFIFQYYEEEERQRGNFPDRFSGHQFPNYSSELNVNALLLGDSALYLCASSPNSGTSGSEQFFGPGTRLTVL.

In this sample, this clonotype turned up many times. V gene TRBV24-1 combines with J gene TRBJ2-1, with TRBD2 as a possible D gene (5 bases). Germline CDR1 KGHDR, CDR2 SFDVKD. V was cut by 0 bases and J by 7 bases, with 12 bases left in between. The CDR3 has 15 amino acids. As DNA, the CDR3 is TGTGCCACCAGTGATTTGGGACTCCTCCAAAATGAGCAGTTCTTC. Translated: CATSDLGLLQNEQFF.

This clonotype was detected ten times or more. This sequence joins TRBV29-1 and TRBJ2-7; tentative D call: TRBD1 (5 bases). The CDR3 totals 14 residues. Trimming took 4 bases from V and 1 from J, leaving 14 bases between them. Germline V gene sequence: CDR1 SQVTM, CDR2 ANQGSEA. The CDR3 sequence is CSVARGIQSYEQYF. CDR3 DNA: TGCAGCGTTGCTAGGGGAATACAATCCTACGAGCAGTACTTC.

This clonotype occurred once. This CDR3 is CASSVTMKIGGELFF. DNA for the CDR3: TGTGCCAGCAGTGTAACGATGAAAATAGGCGGGGAGCTGTTTTTT. J is TRBJ2-2 and V is TRBV2, with D unresolved. The germline V and J ends were trimmed by 4 bases and 7 bases, with 16 bases remaining between them. There are 15 residues in the CDR3. Germline lookup yields CDR1 SNHLY and CDR2 FYNNEI.

Regarding this clonotype: A read error may be the cause here, since a much bigger clone is one base away. The chain uses TRBV29-1 and TRBJ2-5, with no clear D. V shed 4 bases and J shed 2 bases, with 8 bases lying between them. Germline-derived CDR1 and CDR2 are SQVTM and ANQGSEA. The CDR3 has 12 amino acids. The CDR3 loop is CSVAAQQETQYF. The CDR3 region has the DNA TGCAGCGTTGCCGCCCAACAAGAGACCCAGTACTTC.

The V gene is TRBV5-1, the J gene TRBJ2-7; D is possibly TRBD1 (5 bases). Germline CDR1 and CDR2: SGHRS and YFSETQ. Trimming shortened V by 0 bases and J by 5 bases, and 12 bases separated the two germline ends. This CDR3 comprises 14 residues. Here the CDR3 DNA reads TGCGCCAGCAGCTTGGACAGGCCTGTCGACGAGCAGTACTTC. This translates into CASSLDRPVDEQYF.

This clonotype was detected only a few times. This chain connects TRBV12-3 or TRBV12-4 to TRBJ2-3; the D gene is possibly TRBD1 (6 bases). This CDR3 has 14 amino acids. Trimming took off 6 bases at V and 1 base at J, with 11 bases between the two ends. The CDR3 sequence is CASSKQGRTDTQYF. CDR3 nucleotides: TGTGCCAGCAGCAAACAGGGACGCACAGATACGCAGTATTTT.

The rearrangement uses TRBV12-3 or TRBV12-4 and TRBJ2-3, with 8 bases aligning to TRBD2. V was clipped by 3 bases and J by 5 bases; unmatched bases: 7. The CDR3 loop spans 15 amino acids. The CDR3 spells CASSLRAGALDTQYF. CDR3 nucleotides: TGTGCCAGCAGTTTGCGAGCGGGGGCTCTAGATACGCAGTATTTT.

This clonotype was seen a handful of times. As DNA, the CDR3 is TGTGCCAGCATTGGTCACGGGAGAGGACCCTACAATGAGCAGTTCTTC. It encodes CASIGHGRGPYNEQFF. V usage is TRBV27 and J usage is TRBJ2-1; D might be TRBD2 (6 bases). V gave up 7 bases and J gave up 2 bases, with 18 bases separating them. The germline V gene has CDR1 MNHEY and CDR2 SMNVEV (reference sequence). This CDR3 is built from 16 residues.

The rearrangement uses TRBV12-3 or TRBV12-4 and TRBJ1-2, with D hard to call. The CDR3 consists of 15 residues. Trimming took 0 bases from V and 7 from J, leaving 15 bases between them. The CDR3 loop is CASSLARSLGSGYTF. CDR3 DNA: TGTGCCAGCAGTTTAGCGCGAAGTTTGGGGAGTGGCTACACCTTC.

Turning to this clonotype: Possible read error: a much larger clone is one base away. The V gene is TRBV2, the J gene TRBJ2-1; D might be TRBD1 or TRBD2, each matching 5 bases. The J call is in doubt because the DNA end fits TRBJ2-7 better. The CDR3 sequence is 16 residues long. Germline V gene sequence: CDR1 SNHLY, CDR2 FYNNEI. The CDR3 DNA reads TGTGCCAGCAGTGATCTGGGGGAGTTCGCTTACAATGAGCAGTACTTC. Its protein product is CASSDLGEFAYNEQYF.

V is TRBV7-9 and J is TRBJ2-7, with 7 bases fitting TRBD2. Looked up from germline, CDR1 is SEHNR and CDR2 is FQNEAQ (reference sequence). The CDR3 sequence is 15 residues long. J was trimmed by 4 bases and V by 5 bases; bases with no gene match: 11. The CDR3: CASSRPSGGLYEQYF. CDR3 nucleotides: TGTGCCAGCAGCCGACCCTCGGGGGGACTTTACGAGCAGTACTTC.

The rearrangement links TRBV5-1 to TRBJ2-3; TRBD1 is a possible D gene (6 bases). The CDR3 runs to 15 residues. CDR1 is SGHRS and CDR2 is YFSETQ in the germline V gene. V shed 3 bases and J shed 0 bases, with 11 bases lying between them. CDR3 amino acids: CASSWETGSTDTQYF. In DNA form, the CDR3 reads TGCGCCAGCAGCTGGGAGACAGGTAGCACAGATACGCAGTATTTT.

In its sample, this clonotype was seen once. This CDR3 reads CSARAGGLDTQYF. CDR3 nucleotide sequence: TGCAGTGCTAGGGCAGGGGGCTTAGATACGCAGTATTTT. This chain uses TRBV20-1 with TRBJ2-3; 8 nucleotides align to TRBD1. After removal of 3 bases from V and 5 bases from J, the junction contained 4 bases not matched to a gene. Per germline, CDR1 DFQATT and CDR2 SNEGSKA (reference sequence). The CDR3 is 13 residues long.

The J gene is TRBJ2-1, the V gene TRBV6-5, with D perhaps matching TRBD1 (6 bases). With 2 bases removed from V and 9 bases from J, the gap between germline ends came to 17 bases. This CDR3 is built from 15 residues. Germline CDR1 and CDR2: MNHEY and SVGAGI. The CDR3 sequence: CASSYGQGMRVEQFF. In nucleotides, the CDR3 is TGTGCCAGCAGTTACGGGCAGGGGATGCGGGTTGAGCAGTTCTTC.